The clone carrying this T cell receptor (beta chain) showed up many times. No antigen is known for it. Previously described methods and listed TCR primers were used for bulk TCR libraries. MiXCR, run by TCRdb on the PCR reads, gives a single entry per CDR3 protein. The sample yields about 510,000 distinct CDR3 sequences, roughly 23% seen once. The data were obtained in a study of molecular identifiers for immune sequencing clone quantification. Every naive CD8 library was made from between roughly 18,000 and 1,000,000 sorted cells with 10%, 30% or 50% RNA. In the sort, naive CD8 T cells were defined as CD8+CD4-CCR7+CD45RA+. Trimming removed 10 bases from V and 1 base from J, with 5 bases in between. Germline CDR1 reads MNHEY; CDR2 reads SVGEGT. This CDR3 region has 10 residues. Study-wide findings and caveats: Clonotypes surpassing 20 RNA copies contained over 97% of effector molecules, versus under 1% in naive cells.

The V gene is TRBV6-2 or TRBV6-3, the J gene TRBJ2-7; D not resolved. Sequencing was performed on naive CD8+ T cells from blood, with Jurkat cell RNA spiked in. The subset here: FACS-sorted CD8+CD4-CCR7+CD45RA+ naive T cells. The TCR was taken from a human donor in good health. Some libraries in this study had Jurkat cell RNA spiked in. The CDR3, as DNA: TGTGCCACCCAGTCCTACGAGCAGTACTTC. Its protein product is CATQSYEQYF.